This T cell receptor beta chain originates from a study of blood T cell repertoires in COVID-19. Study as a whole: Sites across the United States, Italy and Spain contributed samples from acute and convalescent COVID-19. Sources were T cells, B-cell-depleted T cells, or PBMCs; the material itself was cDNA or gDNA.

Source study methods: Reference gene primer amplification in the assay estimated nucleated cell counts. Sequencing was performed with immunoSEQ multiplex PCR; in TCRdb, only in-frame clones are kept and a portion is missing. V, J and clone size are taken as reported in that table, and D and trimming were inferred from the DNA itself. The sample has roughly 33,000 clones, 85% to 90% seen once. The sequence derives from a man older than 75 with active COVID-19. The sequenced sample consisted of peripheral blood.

CDR3 in DNA: TGTGCCTGGTCTCCGTGGCTGGGCGCTGAAGCTTTCTTT. Translation gives CAWSPWLGAEAFF. J is TRBJ1-1 and V is TRBV30; D unresolved. The CDR3 sequence is 13 residues long. CDR1 is GTSNPN, CDR2 SVGIG, per germline (reference sequence). The V and J ends lost 5 bases and 6 bases respectively, with 16 bases between them.